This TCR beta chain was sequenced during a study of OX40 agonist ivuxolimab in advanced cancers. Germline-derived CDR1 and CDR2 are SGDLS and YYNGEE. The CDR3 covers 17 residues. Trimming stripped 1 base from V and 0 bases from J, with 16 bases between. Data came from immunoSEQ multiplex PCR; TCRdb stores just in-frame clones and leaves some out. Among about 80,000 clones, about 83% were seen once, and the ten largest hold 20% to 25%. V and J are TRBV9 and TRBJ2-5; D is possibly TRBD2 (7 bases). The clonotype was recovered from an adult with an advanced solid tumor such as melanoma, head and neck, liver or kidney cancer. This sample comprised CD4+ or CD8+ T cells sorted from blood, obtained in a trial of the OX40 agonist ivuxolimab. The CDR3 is CASSVYEGGGYQETQYF. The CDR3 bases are TGTGCCAGCAGCGTATATGAGGGGGGGGGATACCAAGAGACCCAGTACTTC.